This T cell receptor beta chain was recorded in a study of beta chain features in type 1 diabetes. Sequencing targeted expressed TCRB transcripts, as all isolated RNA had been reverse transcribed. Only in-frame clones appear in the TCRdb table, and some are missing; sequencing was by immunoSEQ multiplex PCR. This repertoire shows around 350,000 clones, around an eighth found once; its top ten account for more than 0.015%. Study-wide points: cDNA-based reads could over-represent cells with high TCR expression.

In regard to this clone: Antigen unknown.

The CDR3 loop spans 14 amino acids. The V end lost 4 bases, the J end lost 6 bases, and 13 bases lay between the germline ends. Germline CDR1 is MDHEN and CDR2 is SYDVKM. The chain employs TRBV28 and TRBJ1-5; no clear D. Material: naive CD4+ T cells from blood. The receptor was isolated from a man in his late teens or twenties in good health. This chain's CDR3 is CASSSRSGSQPQHF. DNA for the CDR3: TGTGCCAGCAGTTCTCGATCGGGGAGTCAGCCCCAGCATTTT.